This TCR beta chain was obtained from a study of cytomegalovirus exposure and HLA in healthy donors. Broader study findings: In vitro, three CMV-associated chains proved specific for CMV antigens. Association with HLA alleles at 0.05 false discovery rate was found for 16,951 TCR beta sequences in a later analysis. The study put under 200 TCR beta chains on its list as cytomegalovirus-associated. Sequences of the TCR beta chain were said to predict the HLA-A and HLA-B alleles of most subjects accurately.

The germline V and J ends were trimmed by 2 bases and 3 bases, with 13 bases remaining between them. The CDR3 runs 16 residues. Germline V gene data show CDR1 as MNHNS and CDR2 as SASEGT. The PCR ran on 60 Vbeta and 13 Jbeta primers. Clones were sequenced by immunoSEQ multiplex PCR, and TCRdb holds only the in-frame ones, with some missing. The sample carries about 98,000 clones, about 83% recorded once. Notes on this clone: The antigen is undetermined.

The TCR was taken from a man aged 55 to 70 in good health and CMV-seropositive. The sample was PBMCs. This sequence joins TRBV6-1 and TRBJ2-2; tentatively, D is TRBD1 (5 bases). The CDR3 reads CASSEFVRAYTGELFF. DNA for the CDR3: TGTGCCAGCAGTGAATTCGTCAGGGCGTACACCGGGGAGCTGTTTTTT.